The present TCR beta chain was sequenced within a study of cytomegalovirus exposure and HLA in healthy donors. With 0 bases removed from V and 4 bases from J, the gap between germline ends came to 16 bases. In germline, CDR1 is SGHKS, CDR2 YYEKEE (reference sequence). The CDR3 consists of 16 residues. Amplification used 60 Vbeta primers and 13 Jbeta primers. The repertoire was sequenced with immunoSEQ multiplex PCR; TCRdb's copy has only in-frame clones and lacks some. The sample includes around 200,000 clones, more than 60% of them seen just once. The TCR comes from a girl aged 2 to 10 in good health and CMV-seronegative. Material: PBMCs. The chain combines TRBV5-5 with TRBJ1-2, with D possibly being TRBD1 (6 bases). CDR3 DNA: TGTGCCAGCAGCTTGGCCGGGGACACAAGACCCTATGGCTACACCTTC. Its translation: CASSLAGDTRPYGYTF.